The source of this T cell receptor (beta chain) is a study of T cell repertoires in cytomegalovirus infection. Study-level information: The public TCR beta signatures pointed to both CMV infection and matching HLA type. Study results and limitations: Individuals carrying CMV plus the relevant HLA were identified by cumulative frequency of public TCR beta families.

One entry per CDR3 protein results from TCRdb running MiXCR on the reads. The sample includes about 830,000 distinct CDR3 sequences, 30% to 35% seen only once; the top ten take around an eighth. This clonotype was recorded a few times. Antigen: not known. The germline gives CDR1 MDHEN, CDR2 SYDVKM. Trimming shortened V by 1 base and J by 2 bases, and 9 bases separated the two germline ends. The CDR3 totals 14 residues. The V and J genes are TRBV28 and TRBJ2-7; the D gene could be TRBD1 or TRBD2 (5 bases each). The clonotype originates from a human donor in good health (CMV status not recorded). Some clones in this sample may be carry-over from other donors' samples. This specimen consisted of cultured CD8+ T cells from PBMCs, obtained from culture after CMV antigen stimulation. The CDR3 DNA is TGTGCCAGCAGTTTATATGGGGGAACCTACGAGCAGTACGTC. Its protein product is CASSLYGGTYEQYV.